Below, one T cell receptor beta chain is given with its context. Antigen unknown. CD4+ cell separation produced CD45RA+ naive and CD45RA-negative memory subsets. These data are taken from a study of shared clonotypes between healthy human individuals. Turning to the study itself: Donors, aged 18 to 49, were a couple of women and a few men. Each donor's CD8 memory used one plate, CD8 naive two, each CD4 subset three.

Study-wide results and limits: Several donors held approximately 4.5% of naive CD4 clonotypes in common.

Measured with immunoSEQ multiplex PCR; TCRdb has only the in-frame clones, and not every one. The data contain about 510,000 clones, 90% to 97% of them seen just once; the ten biggest clones take up 0.055% to 0.075%. The sequenced sample was naive CD4+ T cells sorted from blood. Subset indicated: CD45RA+ positively selected. The receptor was isolated from a woman under 40 in good health.

The CDR3: CASSLFGTGAADNYGYTF. In DNA form, the CDR3 reads TGTGCCAGCAGTTTATTCGGGACAGGGGCGGCCGATAACTATGGCTACACCTTC. The V gene is TRBV27, the J gene TRBJ1-2; 10 nucleotides agree with TRBD1. CDR1 and CDR2 (germline): MNHEY, SMNVEV (reference sequence). J was trimmed by 1 base and V by 1 base; bases with no gene match: 9. The CDR3 is 18 amino acids.